The 5 T cell receptor beta chains below all came from one sample that was sequenced in a study of cytomegalovirus exposure and HLA in healthy donors. 13 Jbeta primers and 60 Vbeta primers were used for the PCR. The data were produced by immunoSEQ multiplex PCR, yet TCRdb's version contains in-frame clones alone and is incomplete. The data hold around 120,000 clones, with 60% to 85% observed a single time. The sequenced sample consisted of PBMCs. The source is a man aged 25-40 years in good health and CMV-seronegative.

With respect to this clone: The junction shows a germline mismatch at one end, possibly a read error. The rearrangement joins TRBV5-1 to TRBJ2-7, with TRBD1 identical over 9 bases. Germline loops: CDR1 SGHRS, CDR2 YFSETQ. The CDR3 loop spans 14 amino acids. In DNA form, the CDR3 reads TGCGCCAGCAGGTTGGGACAGGGCTCCTACGAGCAGTACTTC. Its protein is CASRLGQGSYEQYF. Based on the CDR3 plus reference TRBV5-1 and TRBJ2-7, the full variable domain is KAGVTQTPRYLIKTRGQQVTLSCSPISGHRSVSWYQQTPGQGLQFLFEYFSETQRNKGNFPGRFSGRQFSNSRSEMNVSTLELGDSALYLCASRLGQGSYEQYFGPGTRLTVT.

This clone was observed a handful of times. The chain has TRBV10-3 and TRBJ2-7; TRBD2 aligns across 12 bases. J was trimmed by 6 bases and V by 0 bases; bases with no gene match: 3. CDR1 is ENHRY, CDR2 SYGVKD, per germline. The CDR3 sequence is 15 residues long. CDR3 bases: TGTGCCATCAGTGAGTCGAGACTAGCGGGAGCCGAGCAGTACTTC. Residues: CAISESRLAGAEQYF.

This clone showed up just once. This chain links TRBV27 with TRBJ1-5; 7 nucleotides agree with TRBD1. This CDR3 comprises 13 residues. Looked up from germline, CDR1 is MNHEY and CDR2 is SMNVEV (reference sequence). J was trimmed by 7 bases and V by 5 bases; bases with no gene match: 5. Written as DNA, the CDR3 is TGTGCCAGCAGTATAGGGGGCGCCCAGCCCCAGCATTTT. Translated: CASSIGGAQPQHF.

This chain joins TRBV13 and TRBJ2-4; TRBD1 is a possible D gene (5 bases). The V end lost 1 base, the J end lost 3 bases, and 19 bases lay between the germline ends. CDR3 length: 18 amino acids. Per germline, CDR1 PRHDT and CDR2 FYEKMQ (reference sequence). The CDR3 reads CASSLVGQGAKFKNIQYF. The CDR3 bases are TGTGCCAGCAGCTTAGTCGGTCAAGGGGCCAAATTCAAAAACATTCAGTACTTC. The complete variable domain, with remaining parts taken from reference TRBV13 and TRBJ2-4, reads AAGVIQSPRHLIKEKRETATLKCYPIPRHDTVYWYQQGPGQDPQFLISFYEKMQSDKGSIPDRFSAQQFSDYHSELNMSSLELGDSALYFCASSLVGQGAKFKNIQYFGAGTRLSVL.

This chain connects TRBV27 to TRBJ1-3, with 8 bases matching TRBD1. Germline V gives CDR1 MNHEY, CDR2 SMNVEV (reference sequence). V lost 5 bases, J lost 4 bases, and 10 bases stayed unmatched. This CDR3 is 16 amino acids long. CDR3 residues: CASSPGQGLTGNTIYF. CDR3 DNA sequence: TGTGCCAGCAGTCCCGGACAGGGTTTGACCGGAAACACCATATATTTT.